This T cell receptor (beta chain) was captured in a study of cytomegalovirus exposure and HLA in healthy donors (dated by TCRdb to about 2017). Looking at the study overall: A later analysis indicated that the 100 to 150 validation repertoires were generated on the platform also employed for the 600 to 750 repertoires of the first cohort. The study aimed to test whether cataloging public T cell receptors could reveal signatures of past pathogen exposure. Besides the first cohort of 500 to 700 subjects, a separate validation cohort made up of 120 different subjects was used. The study combined high-throughput TCR immunosequencing, statistical association of individual TCRs with disease status, and machine learning to predict cytomegalovirus infection status. Summary of the overall study and its limitations: Most TCR sequences were observed very rarely across donors, whereas some public TCRs were present in many individuals. The study gave a list of 150 to 200 TCR beta chains associated with cytomegalovirus. The validation cohort had no HLA typing available for a later analysis, so co-occurrence within that cohort was assessed over all 120 or so repertoires. In a later analysis, TCRs clustered in the first cohort were found to also tend to co-occur in the roughly 130 validation repertoires, with around 94% of cluster scores above 0. In vitro tests confirmed that three of the cytomegalovirus-associated TCR beta chains recognize cytomegalovirus antigens. In both the original and validation cohorts, the classifier was reported to diagnose cytomegalovirus status with high specificity and sensitivity. The authors suggested that the approach could potentially be extended to other disease states and immunological phenotypes.

CDR1 is given as KGHSH and CDR2 as LQKENI, both from the germline V gene. From V the trimming removes 2 bases and from J it removes 3 bases, while the gene matches leave 8 bases of the junction unaccounted for. Reading from cysteine to phenylalanine, the CDR3 counts 16 amino acids. Only CDR3 DNA is held: 48 bases, read in frame from base 1. The donors were included in the validation cohort of around 120 subjects, a group kept apart from the approximately 670-subject first cohort. Library construction relied on the immunoSEQ multiplex PCR assay. Turning to the authors' computational methods: A statistical classification framework was built for diagnosing cytomegalovirus status from the catalog of TCR beta chain sequences. TCRdb retrieved this table from immuneACCESS and kept in-frame rearrangements only. Not all clones are present; in checked studies, unresolved V genes account for under half, and no reason is known for the remainder. That table supplies the V and J calls and clone size; D and trimming were determined from the DNA. The sample contains 100,000 to 150,000 clones, 89% of them found a single time. The ten largest clones add up to 2% to 2.5% of the sample.

Notes on this clone: Its antigen remains undetermined. Base qualities are missing; no much larger clone stands one base away.

The chain joins TRBV18 to TRBJ2-7, with 9 middle bases fitting TRBD2. The clonotype comes from a woman aged 18-29 years in good health and CMV-seronegative. The specimen was PBMCs. In nucleotide form, the sequence is TGTGCCAGCTCACCATCCGGGACTAGCAGCTACTACGAGCAGTACTTC. It translates as CASSPSGTSSYYEQYF.